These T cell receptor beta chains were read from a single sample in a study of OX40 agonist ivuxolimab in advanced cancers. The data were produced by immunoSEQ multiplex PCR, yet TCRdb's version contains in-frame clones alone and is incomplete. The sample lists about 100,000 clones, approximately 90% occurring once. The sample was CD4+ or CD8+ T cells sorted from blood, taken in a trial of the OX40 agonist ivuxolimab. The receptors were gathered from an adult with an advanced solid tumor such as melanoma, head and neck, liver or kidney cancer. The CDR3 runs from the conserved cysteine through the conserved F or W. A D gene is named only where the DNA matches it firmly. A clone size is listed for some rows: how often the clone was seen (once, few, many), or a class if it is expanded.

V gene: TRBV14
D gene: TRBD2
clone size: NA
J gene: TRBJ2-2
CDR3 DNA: TGTGCCAGCAGCCAAGAGCTAGCGGGAGTTTTTACCGGGGAGCTGTTTTTT
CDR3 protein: CASSQELAGVFTGELFF

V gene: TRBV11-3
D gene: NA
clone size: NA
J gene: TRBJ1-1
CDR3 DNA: TGTGCCAGCAGCTTAGCAGGGGTGAAGGCTGAAGCTTTCTTT
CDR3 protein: CASSLAGVKAEAFF

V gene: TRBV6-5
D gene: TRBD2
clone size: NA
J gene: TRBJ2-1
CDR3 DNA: TGTGCCAGCAGGAGGGGACTAGCGGGACATGAGCAGTTCTTC
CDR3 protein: CASRRGLAGHEQFF

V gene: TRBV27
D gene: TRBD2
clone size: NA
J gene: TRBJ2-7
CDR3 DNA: TGTGCCAGCAGTCCATCAGCGGGAGGGCCTTACGAGCAGTACTTC
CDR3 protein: CASSPSAGGPYEQYF

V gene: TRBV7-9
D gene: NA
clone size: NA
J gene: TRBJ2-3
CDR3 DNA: TGTGCCAGCAGCTTATGGAGTACTAGCACAGATACGCAGTATTTT
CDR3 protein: CASSLWSTSTDTQYF

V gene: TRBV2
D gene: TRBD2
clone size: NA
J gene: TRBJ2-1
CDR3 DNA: TGTGCCAGCAGTGGCCGGACTAGCGGGAGGGCCTCTAATGAGCAGTTCTTC
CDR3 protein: CASSGRTSGRASNEQFF

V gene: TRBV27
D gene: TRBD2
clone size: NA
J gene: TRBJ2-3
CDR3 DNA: TGTGCCAGCAGCCGACTAGCGGGAGAAACAGATACGCAGTATTTT
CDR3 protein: CASSRLAGETDTQYF

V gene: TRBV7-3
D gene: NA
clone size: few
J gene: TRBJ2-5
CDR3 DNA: TGTGCCAGCAGCTTAACTTTACGGGAGACCCAGTACTTC
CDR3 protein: CASSLTLRETQYF

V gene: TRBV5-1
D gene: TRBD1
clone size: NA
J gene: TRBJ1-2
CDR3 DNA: TGCGCCAGCAGCTTGGAGACAGGGGATGGCTACACCTTC
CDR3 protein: CASSLETGDGYTF

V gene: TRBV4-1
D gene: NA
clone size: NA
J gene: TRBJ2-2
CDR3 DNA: TGCGCCAGCAGCCAAGTGGAGGCGAACACCGGGGAGCTGTTTTTT
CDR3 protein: CASSQVEANTGELFF

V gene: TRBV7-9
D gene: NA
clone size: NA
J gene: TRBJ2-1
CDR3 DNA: TGTGCCAGCAGCAGAAAGGGGCCCAATGAGCAGTTCTTC
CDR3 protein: CASSRKGPNEQFF